This TCR beta chain is drawn from a study of blood T cell repertoires in COVID-19. About the study: From the United States, Italy and Spain came samples of acute and convalescent COVID-19. PBMCs, B-cell-depleted T cells, or T cells provided the cDNA or gDNA that made up the material.

As originally analysed: Amplification of reference gene primers provided the estimated nucleated cell counts. Data came from immunoSEQ multiplex PCR; TCRdb stores just in-frame clones and leaves some out. The V and J calls and the clone size are those of that table, but D and trimming were determined from the DNA. This table has some 270,000 clones, 84% appearing once. After removal of 2 bases from V and 2 bases from J, the junction contained 13 bases not matched to a gene. Germline V lookup: CDR1 SGHAT, CDR2 FQNNGV. The CDR3 has 18 amino acids. This TCR was recovered from a woman in her 40s who had recovered from COVID-19. The material sequenced was peripheral blood. This chain connects TRBV11-2 to TRBJ2-7; 9 nucleotides agree with TRBD2. In DNA, the CDR3 is TGTGCCAGCAGCTTAAAAAACAGCGGGGGGTCGCGTACCTACGAGCAGTACTTC. Translation: CASSLKNSGGSRTYEQYF.